A single T cell receptor beta chain is shown here with its context. Antigen unknown. This entry comes from a study of blood T cells in healthy people across ages. Notes on the study in general: Total diversity from one million sequenced T cells was likely underestimated. CMV status of donors was unknown, possibly confounding expanded clonotype changes. PBMCs were not sorted, which prevented a conclusive comparison of naive versus antigen-experienced cells.

Trimming shortened V by 2 bases and J by 0 bases, and 11 bases separated the two germline ends. This CDR3 contains 16 residues. Germline V gene data show CDR1 as MNHNY and CDR2 as SVGAGI (reference sequence). A second PCR, run for about 7 to 11 cycles, used a sample-barcoded 5' primer plus a J-beta primer mix. MiXCR, applied by TCRdb to the 5' RACE reads, yields one record per CDR3 protein. The data contain 850,000 to 1,300,000 distinct CDR3 sequences, 45% of them seen just once; the ten biggest clones take up about 19%. Sequenced input: blood. The chain is built from TRBV6-6 and TRBJ2-1; possibly TRBD1 for D (5 bases). The source of this sequence is a woman between 55 and 75 years old in good health. The CDR3 nucleotides are TGTGCCAGCAGTTACAGGGGTAGAAGCTCCTACAATGAGCAGTTCTTC. This codes for CASSYRGRSSYNEQFF.